Listed below are T cell receptor beta chains from one sample, sequenced in a study of neurological immune-mediated disorders. Using its own MiXCR run on the 5' RACE reads, TCRdb lists one record per CDR3 protein. The table includes 66,000 or so distinct CDR3 sequences, 4.5% detected once. The sequencing input was PBMCs. The source is a man aged 25-45 years with multiple sclerosis. The CDR3 runs from the conserved cysteine through the conserved F or W.

cdr3_length	v_call	j_call	cdr3_aa
16	TRBV20-1	TRBJ2-1	CSATANPFPSYNEQFF
13	TRBV20-1	TRBJ1-1	CSASSGDRGEAFF
13	TRBV20-1	TRBJ2-2	CSARRGLPGELFF
14	TRBV5-1	TRBJ2-3	CASSLDKGGDTQYF
16	TRBV12-3/TRBV12-4	TRBJ1-2	CASSTGGVPRGYGYTF
15	TRBV5-1	TRBJ1-4	CASSLAGRPNEKLFF
15	TRBV25-1	TRBJ2-1	CASSESRTLRDEQFF
13	TRBV4-1	TRBJ1-4	CASSPWRAEKLFF
13	TRBV6-5	TRBJ2-6	CASSGAGANVLTF
13	TRBV5-6	TRBJ2-5	CASSGKGRETQYF
15	TRBV18	TRBJ2-3	CASSPQLASTDTQYF
14	TRBV12-3/TRBV12-4	TRBJ1-2	CASSLAAGPYGYTF
13	TRBV20-1	TRBJ1-1	CSAGGRADTEAFF
15	TRBV10-3	TRBJ2-7	CAISESPPHSYEQYF
14	TRBV3-1	TRBJ2-7	CASSQGPQGYEQYF
13	TRBV20-1	TRBJ1-1	CSALDFYGTEAFF
15	TRBV9	TRBJ2-3	CASSVRTGSTDTQYF
14	TRBV5-1	TRBJ1-1	CASSPQGSGTEAFF
14	TRBV5-1	TRBJ2-3	CASRVDTGADTQYF
13	TRBV20-1	TRBJ1-2	CSAPRSGVYGYTF
13	TRBV5-1	TRBJ2-7	CASGATGGYEQYF
15	TRBV6-5	TRBJ1-3	CASSLFSLSGNTIYF
14	TRBV20-1	TRBJ2-2	CSATRVANTGELFF
12	TRBV10-2	TRBJ1-2	CASSESQGGNTF
18	TRBV7-8	TRBJ2-3	CASSLGGSGGFFTDTQYF
14	TRBV13	TRBJ1-1	CASSSVEGRTEAFF
14	TRBV12-3/TRBV12-4	TRBJ2-4	CASSPGLAKNIQYF
15	TRBV7-9	TRBJ1-1	CASSRVGVRGTEAFF
14	TRBV6-1	TRBJ1-5	CASLAAGPNQPQNF
16	TRBV9	TRBJ2-2	CASSTTGTANTGELFF
14	TRBV4-1	TRBJ1-2	CASSRTGVGYGYTF
13	TRBV9	TRBJ1-4	CASSVGADEKLFF
13	TRBV5-1	TRBJ2-4	CASRGLVGNIQYF
14	TRBV3-1	TRBJ1-4	CASSPRQGNEKLFF
10	TRBV20-1	TRBJ2-5	CSAGEETQYF
15	TRBV20-1	TRBJ2-5	CSARASLADQETQYF
13	TRBV5-6	TRBJ2-5	CASSLRNGETQYF
14	TRBV7-8	TRBJ2-7	CASSLDGRAYEQYF
16	TRBV6-6	TRBJ1-4	CASRPLSDSVLEKLFF
15	TRBV20-1	TRBJ1-1	CSAAPGTGLNTEAFF
15	TRBV20-1	TRBJ2-3	CSAGGHGGTTDTQYF
12	TRBV18	TRBJ2-5	CASSPYQETQYF
16	TRBV12-3/TRBV12-4	TRBJ1-1	CASSLPLTAENTEAFF
14	TRBV7-8	TRBJ2-7	CASSPRTTIYEQYF
14	TRBV12-3/TRBV12-4	TRBJ2-3	CASRTSGGSDTQYF
15	TRBV5-1	TRBJ1-2	CASSPGQINNYGYTF
14	TRBV12-3/TRBV12-4	TRBJ1-4	CASKPRGSNEKLFF
14	TRBV4-1	TRBJ1-1	CASSQELGNTEAFF
16	TRBV7-2	TRBJ2-1	CASQRRRTGTYNEQFF
14	TRBV9	TRBJ1-2	CASSPAGTGYGYTF
15	TRBV5-1	TRBJ2-2	CASSRTTGQAGELFF
16	TRBV7-8	TRBJ2-1	CASSPGTGGRYNEQFF
14	TRBV12-3/TRBV12-4	TRBJ1-1	CASSPDRGNTEAFF
17	TRBV5-1	TRBJ2-3	CASSFYPSGATTDTQYF